This passage covers 21 T cell receptor beta chains from one sample sequenced in a study of T cells in narcolepsy. Here immunoSEQ multiplex PCR was the method, and the copy in TCRdb shows in-frame clones only, minus some. The repertoire has 15,000 to 17,000 clones, over 75% of them found once; the top ten carry around 37%. Sample: memory (CD45RA-) CD4+ T cells from blood. Receptors were obtained from a human donor in good health.

The chain has TRBV30 and TRBJ2-1; D is unclear. The CDR3 has 15 amino acids. With 4 bases removed from V and 0 bases from J, the gap between germline ends came to 13 bases. Germline V gene lookup returns CDR1 GTSNPN and CDR2 SVGIG (reference sequence). The CDR3 is CAWTLGGSSYNEQFF. The CDR3, as DNA: TGTGCCTGGACTCTTGGCGGAAGCTCCTACAATGAGCAGTTCTTC. Based on the CDR3 plus reference TRBV30 and TRBJ2-1, the full variable domain is SQTIHQWPATLVQPVGSPLSLECTVEGTSNPNLYWYRQAAGRGLQLLFYSVGIGQISSEVPQNLSASRPQDRQFILSSKKLLLSDSGFYLCAWTLGGSSYNEQFFGPGTRLTVL.

The rearrangement links TRBV6-1 to TRBJ2-1; D unresolved. Germline V gene lookup returns CDR1 MNHNS and CDR2 SASEGT. The CDR3 length is 13 residues. V dropped 6 bases and J dropped 10 bases, with 16 bases sitting between them. CDR3 sequence: CASRPVGPREQFF. The CDR3, as DNA: TGTGCCAGCAGACCCGTGGGCCCCCGCGAGCAGTTCTTC.

The chain uses TRBV7-8 and TRBJ1-2, with no clear D. The CDR3 spans 15 residues. Germline V gene lookup returns CDR1 SGHVS and CDR2 FQNEAQ. Trimming took off 1 base at V and 8 bases at J, with 17 bases between the two ends. CDR3 DNA sequence: TGTGCCAGCAGCTTAGATACCGGATCGCCTAGGGGCTACACCTTC. Protein sequence: CASSLDTGSPRGYTF.

The V call is TRBV12-2, the J call TRBJ1-1. TRBV12-2 is a recognized pseudogene. The CDR3 covers 15 residues. CDR3: CASRLPWRGMAEAFF. The CDR3 DNA is TGTGCAAGTCGCTTGCCCTGGAGGGGGATGGCTGAAGCTTTCTTT.

This clone was counted only a few times. V and J are TRBV19 and TRBJ2-3; the match to TRBD2 covers 13 bases. Germline V CDR1 and CDR2: LNHDA, SQIVND (reference sequence). V lost 6 bases to trimming and J lost 3 bases; unmatched junction nucleotides: 6. There are 16 residues in the CDR3. CDR3 DNA sequence: TGTGCCAGTAGGAAAGCGGGACTAGCGGGGACAGATACGCAGTATTTT. Protein sequence: CASRKAGLAGTDTQYF.

V and J are TRBV19 and TRBJ2-7, with D possibly matching TRBD1 (6 bases). The germline V and J ends were trimmed by 5 bases and 1 base, with 12 bases remaining between them. The CDR3 spans 14 residues. The germline V gene encodes CDR1 LNHDA and CDR2 SQIVND (reference sequence). CDR3 coding DNA: TGTGCCAGTAGTCGACAGGAGGCTTCCTACGAGCAGTACTTC. This sequence encodes CASSRQEASYEQYF.

This clone was picked up a small number of times. V usage is TRBV7-8 and J usage is TRBJ2-3; 8 bases are shared with TRBD2. The germline CDR1 and CDR2 sequences are SGHVS and FQNEAQ. The trim removed 5 bases at V and 0 bases at J, leaving 13 bases unmatched. CDR3 length equals 18 residues. The CDR3 bases are TGTGCCAGCAGCCCGAGGGGCGGGGGGTCCCCTAGCACAGATACGCAGTATTTT. This gives the protein CASSPRGGGSPSTDTQYF.

The chain is built from TRBV10-1 and TRBJ2-7; 8 bases map to TRBD1. V gave up 6 bases and J gave up 1 base; unmatched junction bases: 11. Germline CDR1 reads WNHNN; CDR2 reads SYGVQD (reference sequence). The CDR3 has 16 residues. For the CDR3, the DNA is TGCGCCAGCAGCTTCCTCGCCCGGGACAGGTCCTACGAGCAGTACTTC. Translation gives CASSFLARDRSYEQYF.

The genes are TRBV5-1 and TRBJ1-1; TRBD1 agrees at 7 bases. V shed 4 bases and J 4 bases; nucleotides not matched to a gene: 13. Germline CDR1 SGHRS, CDR2 YFSETQ. CDR3 size: 16 residues. CDR3 loop: CASSKEGALLGTEAFF. DNA for the CDR3: TGCGCCAGCAGCAAAGAGGGGGCTCTTCTCGGCACTGAAGCTTTCTTT.

The chain is built from TRBV5-1 and TRBJ2-3, with TRBD2 as a possible D gene (6 bases). Germline V lookup: CDR1 SGHRS, CDR2 YFSETQ. The CDR3 runs to 16 residues. V was clipped by 0 bases and J by 1 base, with 12 bases between them. The CDR3 bases are TGCGCCAGCAGCTTGGCGGGGGTGGTAGGCACAGATACGCAGTATTTT. Protein: CASSLAGVVGTDTQYF.

This chain links TRBV6-6 with TRBJ2-7; 7 nucleotides line up with TRBD2. This CDR3 comprises 16 residues. Germline-derived CDR1 and CDR2 are MNHNY and SVGAGI (reference sequence). The trim removed 5 bases at V and 4 bases at J, leaving 14 bases unmatched. CDR3 amino acids: CASSPPGSGNQYEQYF. The CDR3 DNA is TGTGCCAGCAGTCCTCCTGGGAGCGGGAATCAGTACGAGCAGTACTTC.

This chain joins TRBV5-4 and TRBJ2-5; 13 positions match TRBD2. Germline trimming cut 5 bases from V and 2 bases from J; bases unmatched to any gene: 3. The CDR3 runs 15 residues. From germline, CDR1 is SGHNT and CDR2 YYREEE (reference sequence). The CDR3 is CASRRLAGGQETQYF. The DNA of the CDR3 is TGTGCCAGCAGGCGACTAGCGGGGGGACAAGAGACCCAGTACTTC.

V is TRBV19 and J is TRBJ2-1; D is possibly TRBD1 (5 bases). V lost 5 bases and J 7 bases, leaving 12 bases between the germline ends. The CDR3 is 13 amino acids. Germline values: CDR1 LNHDA, CDR2 SQIVND (reference sequence). CDR3 sequence (DNA): TGTGCCAGTAGTTCGCAGGGAAGGAATGAGCAGTTCTTC. Protein: CASSSQGRNEQFF.

This chain uses TRBV9 with TRBJ2-1, with no clear D. Germline V gene sequence: CDR1 SGDLS, CDR2 YYNGEE. This CDR3 is 14 amino acids long. The ends were cut back, 0 bases at V and 4 bases at J, with 8 bases in the middle. The chain's CDR3 is CASSVGAVYNEQFF. In DNA, the CDR3 is TGTGCCAGCAGCGTAGGCGCGGTTTACAATGAGCAGTTCTTC.

The gene calls are TRBV6-1 and TRBJ1-5; D possibly corresponds to TRBD1 (5 bases). Trimming shortened V by 6 bases and J by 4 bases, and 16 bases separated the two germline ends. The CDR3 extends over 15 amino acids. Germline CDR1 reads MNHNS; CDR2 reads SASEGT. The CDR3 sequence: CASRDSDFTNQPQHF. CDR3 bases: TGTGCCAGCAGAGACAGCGATTTTACTAATCAGCCCCAGCATTTT.

The chain is built from TRBV7-9 and TRBJ2-3, with 9 bases fitting TRBD2. After removal of 5 bases from V and 6 bases from J, the junction contained 12 bases not matched to a gene. CDR1 and CDR2 from the germline V gene are SEHNR and FQNEAQ (reference sequence). This CDR3 spans 16 amino acids. The CDR3 reads CASSVPAGGSLDTQYF. The DNA for the CDR3 is TGTGCCAGCAGCGTACCTGCGGGGGGGAGTTTGGATACGCAGTATTTT.

This chain connects TRBV19 to TRBJ2-6, with a tentative D call TRBD1 (5 bases). This CDR3 region has 15 residues. The V gene lost 3 bases and the J gene lost 3 bases, with 9 bases spanning the gap. Per germline, CDR1 LNHDA and CDR2 SQIVND (reference sequence). The CDR3 region has the DNA TGTGCCAGTAGTATTAGGGGAAATGGGGCCAACGTCCTGACTTTC. It is translated as CASSIRGNGANVLTF. Looking up the rest from reference TRBV19 and TRBJ2-6 gives the full variable domain: DGGITQSPKYLFRKEGQNVTLSCEQNLNHDAMYWYRQDPGQGLRLIYYSQIVNDFQKGDIAEGYSVSREKKESFPLTVTSAQKNPTAFYLCASSIRGNGANVLTFGAGSRLTVL.

The V and J genes are TRBV7-3 and TRBJ2-1; the match to TRBD1 covers 9 bases. The V and J ends lost 1 base and 5 bases, in that order; junction bases with no gene match: 12. The germline gives CDR1 SGHTA, CDR2 FQGTGA. The CDR3 consists of 18 residues. This CDR3 is CASSLIRITGGPDNEQFF. In DNA, the CDR3 is TGTGCCAGCAGCTTAATCCGAATAACAGGGGGCCCGGACAATGAGCAGTTCTTC. Filled out from reference TRBV7-3 and TRBJ2-1, the complete variable domain reads GAGVSQTPSNKVTEKGKYVELRCDPISGHTALYWYRQSLGQGPEFLIYFQGTGAADDSGLPNDRFFAVRPEGSVSTLKIQRTERGDSAVYLCASSLIRITGGPDNEQFFGPGTRLTVL.

CDR3 nucleotide sequence: TGTGCTAGTGGTGAGGGCGGGGGGAGCACAGATACGCAGTATTTT. It is translated as CASGEGGGSTDTQYF. The genes are TRBV12-5 and TRBJ2-3; 8 positions agree with TRBD2. Germline CDR1 LGHNT, CDR2 FRNRAP. V dropped 5 bases and J dropped 0; count of bases not matched to a gene: 4. This CDR3 has 15 amino acids. Complete variable domain (other parts from reference TRBV12-5 and TRBJ2-3): DARVTQTPRHKVTEMGQEVTMRCQPILGHNTVFWYRQTMMQGLELLAYFRNRAPLDDSGMPKDRFSAEMPDATLATLKIQPSEPRDSAVYFCASGEGGGSTDTQYFGPGTRLTVL.

The chain employs TRBV7-2 and TRBJ1-1; D not resolved. The CDR3 has 13 residues. CDR1 and CDR2 (germline): SGHTA, FQGNSA. The V end lost 3 bases, the J end lost 0 bases, and 5 bases lay between the germline ends. The chain's CDR3 is CASSFRMNTEAFF. DNA of the CDR3: TGTGCCAGCAGCTTTAGGATGAACACTGAAGCTTTCTTT.

The genes are TRBV7-8 and TRBJ2-3; no clear D. Trimming pared 8 bases from V and 5 bases from J, leaving 8 bases between. Germline V gene sequence: CDR1 SGHVS, CDR2 FQNEAQ. The CDR3 is 11 residues long. This CDR3 reads CASLYLDTQYF. In DNA form, the CDR3 reads TGTGCCAGCCTCTACTTAGATACGCAGTATTTT. Variable domain in full (rest from reference TRBV7-8 and TRBJ2-3): GAGVSQSPRYKVAKRGQDVALRCDPISGHVSLFWYQQALGQGPEFLTYFQNEAQLDKSGLPSDRFFAERPEGSVSTLKIQRTQQEDSAVYLCASLYLDTQYFGPGTRLTVL.